The subject of this entry is one T cell receptor (beta chain). Its antigen is undetermined. The V end was cut by 2 bases, the J end by 7 bases, with 5 bases between. The CDR3 sequence is 11 residues long. Germline loops: CDR1 SEHNR, CDR2 FQNEAQ (reference sequence). Documented time point: cycle 4 day 1 (C4D1), after five to seven weeks of nivolumab. There was relapse after autologous stem cell transplantation in every patient, and there was variation in brentuximab vedotin exposure. These data are taken from a study of PD-1 blockade in classical Hodgkin lymphoma. The wider study: Patients were given intravenous nivolumab, 3 mg/kg, every 2 weeks. General study points: While CD8+ TCR diversity did not rise significantly by C4D1, CD4+ TCR diversity did. Possibly reflecting disease activity or prior therapy, repertoire differences have causes that remain undefined. Newly diagnosed patients were reported to exhibit reduced baseline TCR diversity relative to healthy donors.

Repertoires were generated with immunoSEQ multiplex PCR, while TCRdb's copy carries only in-frame clones and drops some. The sample lists several thousand clones, about 86% seen once, with 23% in the top ten. This TCR was recovered from a human donor with classical Hodgkin lymphoma. The chain carries TRBV7-9 and TRBJ1-1; no clear D gene. Sequenced here: peripheral blood mononuclear cells (PBMCs), sampled before the fourth cycle of nivolumab. The CDR3 loop is CASSLNVEAFF. The CDR3 DNA is TGTGCCAGCAGCTTAAACGTTGAAGCTTTCTTT. Full variable domain (missing parts from reference TRBV7-9 and TRBJ1-1): DTGVSQNPRHKITKRGQNVTFRCDPISEHNRLYWYRQTLGQGPEFLTYFQNEAQLEKSRLLSDRFSAERPKGSFSTLEIQRTEQGDSAMYLCASSLNVEAFFGQGTRLTVV.